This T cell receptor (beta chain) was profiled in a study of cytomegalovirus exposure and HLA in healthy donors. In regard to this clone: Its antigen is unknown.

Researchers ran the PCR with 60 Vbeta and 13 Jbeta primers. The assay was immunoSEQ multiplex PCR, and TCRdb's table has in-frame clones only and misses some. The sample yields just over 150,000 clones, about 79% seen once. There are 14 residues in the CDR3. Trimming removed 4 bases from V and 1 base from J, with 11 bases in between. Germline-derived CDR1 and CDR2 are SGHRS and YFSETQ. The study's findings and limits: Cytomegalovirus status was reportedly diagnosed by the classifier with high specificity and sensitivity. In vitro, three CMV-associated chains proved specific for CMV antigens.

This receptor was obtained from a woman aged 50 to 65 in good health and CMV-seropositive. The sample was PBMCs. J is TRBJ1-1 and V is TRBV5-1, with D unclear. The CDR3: CASSSLPGNTEAFF. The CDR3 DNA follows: TGCGCCAGCAGCAGCTTGCCGGGGAACACTGAAGCTTTCTTT.